Included here is one TCR beta chain sequence, with context. Its antigen is unknown. The CDR3 is cut off 3 residues early in the read; its end comes from the germline J gene. This sample is drawn from a study of T cells in women clearing cervical HPV infection. Study summary: HLA type stays a possible confounder, typing being limited. Findings of the study overall: Controls had more TRBV6-7 (0.16%) than cases (roughly 0.11%). Unknown T-cell numbers per sample may underlie the richness differences.

Here immunoSEQ multiplex PCR was the method, and the copy in TCRdb shows in-frame clones only, minus some. Recorded here are tens of thousands of clones; the top ten clones represent around 3.2%. All donors had a single incident cervical HPV16 infection, not prevalent. Germline trimming cut 6 bases from V and 3 bases from J; bases unmatched to any gene: 5. Germline V lookup: CDR1 DFQATT, CDR2 SNEGSKA (reference sequence). This CDR3 spans 14 amino acids. The material sequenced was blood buffy coat. The origin of this receptor is a woman between 18 and 70 years old with a cervical HPV16 infection that either progressed to CIN3+ or cleared (not recorded which). The rearrangement links TRBV20-1 to TRBJ2-2; 9 nucleotides match TRBD2. The CDR3 region is CSAETSGHTGELFF. The DNA read from the CDR3 is TGCAGTGCCGAAACTAGCGGGCACACCGGGGAG.